The T cell receptor beta chain under discussion was sequenced for a study of regulatory T cells in long-lasting Graves disease. Study information: The criterion for persistent Graves' disease was over 5 years of antithyroid drugs with positive TSH receptor antibodies.

Time point reported: persistent/refractory GD, antithyroid drugs over 5 years with positive TRAb. TCR sequences were obtained from RNA taken from PBMCs. Tubes containing EDTA received 8 to 9.5 milliliters of drawn peripheral blood. CDR3 length equals 15 residues. Trimming pared 1 base from V and 0 bases from J, leaving 9 bases between. The germline V gene encodes CDR1 SGHAT and CDR2 FQNNGV. Study-wide results and limits: Under persistent disease, TRBV28, TRBJ1-2 and TRBJ2-5 were used preferentially.

Assembly of TCR beta libraries relied on iRepertoire HTBI primers together with Arm-PCR of CDR3 regions. TCRdb recomputed calls from the multiplex PCR reads with MiXCR, one row per CDR3 protein. Of 400,000 to 500,000 distinct CDR3 sequences listed, about 20% are singletons. This clonotype was picked up many times. Its target is unknown. The sequenced sample was peripheral blood mononuclear cells (PBMCs), obtained when the disease was refractory, from a patient treated with antithyroid drugs. This receptor was taken from a female donor with Graves disease. The chain links TRBV11-2 to TRBJ1-2, with D perhaps matching TRBD1 (5 bases). Written as DNA, the CDR3 is TGTGCCAGCAGCTTAGGGACAAGAACTAACTATGGCTACACCTTC. It encodes CASSLGTRTNYGYTF.